The TCR beta chain under discussion was sequenced for a study of blood T cell repertoires in COVID-19. The overall study: Acute and convalescent COVID-19 samples came from the United States, Italy and Spain. In each case, the material was cDNA or gDNA derived from T cells, B-cell-depleted T cells, or PBMCs.

Per the original data handling: Scientists estimated how many nucleated cells there were by amplifying reference gene primers. Clones were sequenced by immunoSEQ multiplex PCR, and TCRdb holds only the in-frame ones, with some missing. From that table come the V and J calls and clone size; the DNA was used to work out D and trimming. Here the sample spans about 150,000 clones, about 79% being singletons. Looked up from germline, CDR1 is SGHRS and CDR2 is YFSETQ. V shed 0 bases and J shed 7 bases, with 12 bases lying between them. The CDR3 spans 14 residues. The TCR was taken from a woman aged 60-75 years with acute or convalescent COVID-19. The J gene is TRBJ2-3, the V gene TRBV5-1; D uncertain. The sequenced sample consisted of peripheral blood. In DNA, the CDR3 is TGCGCCAGCAGCTTGGATAGCCACCAGTATACGCAGTATTTT. Translating it yields CASSLDSHQYTQYF.